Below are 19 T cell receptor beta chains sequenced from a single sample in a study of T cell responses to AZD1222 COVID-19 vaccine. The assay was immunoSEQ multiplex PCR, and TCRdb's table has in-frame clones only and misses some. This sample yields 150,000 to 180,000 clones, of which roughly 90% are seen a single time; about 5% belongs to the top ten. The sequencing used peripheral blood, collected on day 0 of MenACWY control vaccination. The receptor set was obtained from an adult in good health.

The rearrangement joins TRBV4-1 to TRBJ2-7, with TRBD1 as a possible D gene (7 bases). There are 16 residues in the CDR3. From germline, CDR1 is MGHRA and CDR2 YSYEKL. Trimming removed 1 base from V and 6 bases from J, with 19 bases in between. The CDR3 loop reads CASSQAPNAGGSEQYV. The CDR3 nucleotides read TGCGCCAGCAGCCAAGCCCCAAACGCAGGGGGGAGCGAGCAGTACGTC.

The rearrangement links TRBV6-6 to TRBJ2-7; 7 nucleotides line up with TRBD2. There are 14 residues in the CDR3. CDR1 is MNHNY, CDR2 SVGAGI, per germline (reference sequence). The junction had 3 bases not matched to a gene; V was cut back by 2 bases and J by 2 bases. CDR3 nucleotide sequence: TGTGCCAGCAGTTACATTACTAGCGCCTACGAGCAGTACTTC. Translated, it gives CASSYITSAYEQYF.

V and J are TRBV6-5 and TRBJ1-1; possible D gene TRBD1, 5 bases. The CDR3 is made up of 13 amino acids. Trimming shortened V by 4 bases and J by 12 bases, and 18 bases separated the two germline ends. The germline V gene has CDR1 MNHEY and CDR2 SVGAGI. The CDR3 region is CASSSPAGMGTFF. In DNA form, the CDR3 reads TGTGCCAGCAGTTCCCCGGCAGGGATGGGAACTTTCTTT.

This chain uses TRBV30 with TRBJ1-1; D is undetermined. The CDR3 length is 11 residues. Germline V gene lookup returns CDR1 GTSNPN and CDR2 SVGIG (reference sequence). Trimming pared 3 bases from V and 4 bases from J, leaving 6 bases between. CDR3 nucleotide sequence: TGTGCCTGGAGAGGTGGCACTGAAGCTTTCTTT. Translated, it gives CAWRGGTEAFF.

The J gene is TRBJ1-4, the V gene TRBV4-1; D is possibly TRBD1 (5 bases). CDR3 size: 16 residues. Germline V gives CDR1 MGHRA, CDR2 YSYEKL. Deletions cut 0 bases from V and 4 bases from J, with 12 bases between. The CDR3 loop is CASSQEVRGFNEKLFF. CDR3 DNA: TGCGCCAGCAGCCAAGAAGTCCGGGGGTTTAATGAAAAACTGTTTTTT.

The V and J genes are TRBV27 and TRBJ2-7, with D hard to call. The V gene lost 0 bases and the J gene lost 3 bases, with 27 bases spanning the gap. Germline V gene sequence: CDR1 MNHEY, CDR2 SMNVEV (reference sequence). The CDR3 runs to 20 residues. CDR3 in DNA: TGTGCCAGCAGTTTATCACCCTACCGTATGGCCCAACCAACGAGCTACGAGCAGTACTTC. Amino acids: CASSLSPYRMAQPTSYEQYF.

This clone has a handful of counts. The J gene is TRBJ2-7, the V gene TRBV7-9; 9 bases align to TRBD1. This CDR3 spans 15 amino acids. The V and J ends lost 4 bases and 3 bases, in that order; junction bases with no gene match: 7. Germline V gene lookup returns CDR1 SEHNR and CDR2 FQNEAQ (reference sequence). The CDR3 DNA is TGTGCCAGCAGCTCGGACAGGGGAGGACTCTACGAGCAGTACGTC. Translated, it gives CASSSDRGGLYEQYV.

For the CDR3, the DNA is TGCGCCAGCAGCTCTCCGGGACTAGCTACCCTGCCTTCCTACGAGCAGTACTTC. It encodes CASSSPGLATLPSYEQYF. This rearrangement joins TRBV5-1 to TRBJ2-7; 9 bases align to TRBD2. Germline V gene sequence: CDR1 SGHRS, CDR2 YFSETQ. With V trimmed by 3 bases and J by 1 base, 14 bases remained unmatched. The CDR3 contains 18 residues.

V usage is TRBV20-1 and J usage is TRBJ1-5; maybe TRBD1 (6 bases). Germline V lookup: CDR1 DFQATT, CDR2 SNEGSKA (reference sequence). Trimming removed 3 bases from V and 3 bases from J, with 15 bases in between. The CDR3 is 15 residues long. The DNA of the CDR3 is TGCAGTGCTAGTATTGGGCAGGGGCACAATCAGCCCCAGCATTTT. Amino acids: CSASIGQGHNQPQHF.

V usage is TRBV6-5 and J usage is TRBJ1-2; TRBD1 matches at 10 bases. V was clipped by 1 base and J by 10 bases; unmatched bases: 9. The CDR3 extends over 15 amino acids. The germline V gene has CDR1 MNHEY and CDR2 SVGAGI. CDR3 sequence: CASSYFRTGGDLYTF. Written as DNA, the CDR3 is TGTGCCAGCAGTTACTTCCGGACAGGGGGTGACCTCTACACCTTC.

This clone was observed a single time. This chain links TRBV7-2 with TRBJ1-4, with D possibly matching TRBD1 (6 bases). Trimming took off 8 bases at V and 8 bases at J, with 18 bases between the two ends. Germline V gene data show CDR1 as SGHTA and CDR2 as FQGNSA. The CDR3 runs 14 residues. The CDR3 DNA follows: TGTGCCAGCGGGCTACAGGGATTTGGAGAAAAACTGTTTTTT. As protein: CASGLQGFGEKLFF.

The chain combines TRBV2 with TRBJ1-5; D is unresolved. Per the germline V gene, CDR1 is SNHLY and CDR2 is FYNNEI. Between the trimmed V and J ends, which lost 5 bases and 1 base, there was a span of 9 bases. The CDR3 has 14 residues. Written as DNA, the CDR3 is TGTGCCAGCAGTAGCGAGGAAAGCAATCAGCCCCAGCATTTT. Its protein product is CASSSEESNQPQHF.

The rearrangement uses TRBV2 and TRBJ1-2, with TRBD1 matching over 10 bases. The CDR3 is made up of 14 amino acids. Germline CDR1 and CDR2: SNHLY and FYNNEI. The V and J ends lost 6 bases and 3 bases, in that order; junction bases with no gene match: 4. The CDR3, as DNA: TGTGCCAGCAGGACAGGGGGCCTCTACTATGGCTACACCTTC. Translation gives CASRTGGLYYGYTF.

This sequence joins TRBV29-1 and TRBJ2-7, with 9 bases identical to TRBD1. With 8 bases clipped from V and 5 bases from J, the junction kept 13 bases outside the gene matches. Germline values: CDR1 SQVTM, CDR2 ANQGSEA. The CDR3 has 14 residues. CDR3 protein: CSFGWGTGSDEQYF. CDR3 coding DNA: TGCAGCTTCGGTTGGGGGACAGGGTCCGACGAGCAGTACTTC.

The CDR3 coding sequence is TGTGCCACCAGCAGAGATAAATGGCCTAGAGGGACCCAGTACTTC. Translated, it gives CATSRDKWPRGTQYF. The rearrangement joins TRBV15 to TRBJ2-5; D is uncertain. The germline V gene has CDR1 LNHNV and CDR2 YYDKDF (reference sequence). CDR3 length equals 15 residues. V was cut by 0 bases and J by 7 bases, with 15 bases left in between.

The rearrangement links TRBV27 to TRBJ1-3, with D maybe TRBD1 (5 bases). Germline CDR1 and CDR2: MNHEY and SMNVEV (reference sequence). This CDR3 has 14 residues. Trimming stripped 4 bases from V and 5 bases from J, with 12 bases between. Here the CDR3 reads CASSSTGTRNTIYF. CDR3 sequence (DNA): TGTGCCAGCAGTTCTACCGGGACGCGAAACACCATATATTTT.

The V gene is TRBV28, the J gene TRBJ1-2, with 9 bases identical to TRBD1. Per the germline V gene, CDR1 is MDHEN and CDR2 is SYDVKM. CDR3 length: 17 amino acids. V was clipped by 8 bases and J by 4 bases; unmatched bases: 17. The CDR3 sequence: CASLHPGTGPWGYGYTF. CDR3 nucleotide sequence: TGTGCCAGCCTACACCCCGGGACAGGGCCCTGGGGCTATGGCTACACCTTC.

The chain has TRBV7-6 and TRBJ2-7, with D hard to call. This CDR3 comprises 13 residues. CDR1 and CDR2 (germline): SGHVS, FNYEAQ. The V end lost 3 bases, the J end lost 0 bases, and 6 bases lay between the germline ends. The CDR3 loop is CASSLAGSYEQYF. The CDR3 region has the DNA TGTGCCAGCAGCTTGGCTGGCTCCTACGAGCAGTACTTC.

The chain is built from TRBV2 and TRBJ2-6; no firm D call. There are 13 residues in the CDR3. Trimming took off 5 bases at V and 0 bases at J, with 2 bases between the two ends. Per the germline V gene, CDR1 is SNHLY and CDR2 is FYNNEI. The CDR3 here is CASSISGANVLTF. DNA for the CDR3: TGTGCCAGCAGTATCTCTGGGGCCAACGTCCTGACTTTC.